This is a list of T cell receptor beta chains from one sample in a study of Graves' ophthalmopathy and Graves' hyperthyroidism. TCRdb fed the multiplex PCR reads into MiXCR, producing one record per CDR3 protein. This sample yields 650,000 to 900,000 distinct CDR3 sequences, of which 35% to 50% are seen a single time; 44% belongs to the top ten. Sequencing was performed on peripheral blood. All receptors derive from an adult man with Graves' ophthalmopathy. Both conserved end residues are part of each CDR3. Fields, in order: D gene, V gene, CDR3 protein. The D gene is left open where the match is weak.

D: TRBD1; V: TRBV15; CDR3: CATSRVTGDEKLFF
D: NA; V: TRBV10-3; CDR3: CASSESLPHYTF
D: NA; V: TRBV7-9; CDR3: CASSLDPTGELFF
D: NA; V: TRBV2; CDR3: CASRYLVGGMSNQPQHF
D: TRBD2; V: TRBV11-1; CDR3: CASSFVGSGNEQYF
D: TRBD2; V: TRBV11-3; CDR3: CASSLVLTSGGYEQYF
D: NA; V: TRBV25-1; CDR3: CASSLIQDTGELFF
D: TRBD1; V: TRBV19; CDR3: CASTIGTGVWLNTEAFF
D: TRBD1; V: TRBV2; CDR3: CASNRGDATNEKLFF
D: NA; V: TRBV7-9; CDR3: CASSLNGLIYEQYF
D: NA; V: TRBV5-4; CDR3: CASSLHGVGNTIYF
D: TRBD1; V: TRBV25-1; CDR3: CASSPNRQGTGTEAFF
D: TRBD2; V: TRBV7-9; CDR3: CAISLVWGLAVSYEQYF
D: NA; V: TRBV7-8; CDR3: CASSMDLKGAQGRHGYTF
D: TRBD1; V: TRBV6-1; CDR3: CASSEAQGAANVLTF
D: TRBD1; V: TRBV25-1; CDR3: CASSRQGDNSPLHF
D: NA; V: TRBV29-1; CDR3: CSVAPGTGELFF
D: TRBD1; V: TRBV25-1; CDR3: CASRGTGTGSGEQYF
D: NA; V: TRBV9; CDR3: CASSFGTFDSYEQYF
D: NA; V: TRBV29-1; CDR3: CSVEGGGAFWGYTF
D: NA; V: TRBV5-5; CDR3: CASSLRTANEKLFF
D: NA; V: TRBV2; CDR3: CATNYRAGELFF
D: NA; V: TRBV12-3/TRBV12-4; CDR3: CASSRDFYGYTF
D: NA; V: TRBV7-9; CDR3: CASSLGVGALASHEQYF
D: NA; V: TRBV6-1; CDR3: CASSLSNPGGYTF
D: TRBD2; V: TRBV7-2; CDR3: CASNPTSAQETQYF